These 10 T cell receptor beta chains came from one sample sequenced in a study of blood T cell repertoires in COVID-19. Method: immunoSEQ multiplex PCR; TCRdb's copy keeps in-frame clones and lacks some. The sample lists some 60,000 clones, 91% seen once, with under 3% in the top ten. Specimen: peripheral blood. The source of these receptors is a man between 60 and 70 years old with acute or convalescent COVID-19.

This CDR3 is CAWSVRARETQYF. CDR3 coding DNA: TGTGCCTGGAGTGTACGAGCTCGCGAGACCCAGTACTTC. The rearrangement joins TRBV30 to TRBJ2-5; D gene ambiguous. Germline V CDR1 and CDR2: GTSNPN, SVGIG (reference sequence). V gave up 0 bases and J gave up 5 bases, with 10 bases separating them. The CDR3 runs to 13 residues.

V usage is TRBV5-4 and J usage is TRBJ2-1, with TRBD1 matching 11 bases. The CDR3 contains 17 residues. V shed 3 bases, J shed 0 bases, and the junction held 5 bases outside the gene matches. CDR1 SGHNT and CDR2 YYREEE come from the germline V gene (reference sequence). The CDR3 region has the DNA TGTGCCAGCAGCTCCCGGACAGGGGGCACCTCCTACAATGAGCAGTTCTTC. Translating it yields CASSSRTGGTSYNEQFF. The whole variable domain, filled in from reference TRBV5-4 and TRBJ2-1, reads ETGVTQSPTHLIKTRGQQVTLRCSSQSGHNTVSWYQQALGQGPQFIFQYYREEENGRGNFPPRFSGLQFPNYSSELNVNALELDDSALYLCASSSRTGGTSYNEQFFGPGTRLTVL.

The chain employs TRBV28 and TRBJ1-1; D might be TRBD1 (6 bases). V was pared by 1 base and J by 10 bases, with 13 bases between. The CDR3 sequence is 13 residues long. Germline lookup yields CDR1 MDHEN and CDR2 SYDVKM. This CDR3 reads CASSLSGGLGAFF. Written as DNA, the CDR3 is TGTGCCAGCAGTTTATCGGGGGGGCTAGGAGCTTTCTTT.

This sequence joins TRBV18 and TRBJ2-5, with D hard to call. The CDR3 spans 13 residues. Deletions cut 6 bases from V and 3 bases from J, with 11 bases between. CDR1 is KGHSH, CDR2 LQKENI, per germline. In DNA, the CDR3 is TGTGCCAGCTCGTCCGAACTAAAAGAGACCCAGTACTTC. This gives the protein CASSSELKETQYF.

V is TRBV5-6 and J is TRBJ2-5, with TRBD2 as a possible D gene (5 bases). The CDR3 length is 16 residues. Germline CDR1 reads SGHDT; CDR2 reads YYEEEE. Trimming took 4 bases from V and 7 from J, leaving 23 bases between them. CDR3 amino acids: CASSLALEEWGWTQYF. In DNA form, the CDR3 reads TGTGCCAGCAGCCTAGCCCTCGAAGAGTGGGGTTGGACCCAGTACTTC.

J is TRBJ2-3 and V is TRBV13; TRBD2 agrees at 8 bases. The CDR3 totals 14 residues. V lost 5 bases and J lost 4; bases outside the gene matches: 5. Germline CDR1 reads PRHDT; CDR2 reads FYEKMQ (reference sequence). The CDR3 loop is CASSRREGADTQYF. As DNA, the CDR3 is TGTGCCAGCAGCCGCCGGGAGGGCGCAGATACGCAGTATTTT.

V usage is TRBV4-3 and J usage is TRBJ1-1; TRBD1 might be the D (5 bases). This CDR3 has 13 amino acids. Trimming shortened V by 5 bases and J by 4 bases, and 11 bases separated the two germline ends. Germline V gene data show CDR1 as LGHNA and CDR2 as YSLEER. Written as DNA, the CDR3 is TGCGCCAGCAGCATTATCGGGGGCACTGAAGCTTTCTTT. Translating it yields CASSIIGGTEAFF.

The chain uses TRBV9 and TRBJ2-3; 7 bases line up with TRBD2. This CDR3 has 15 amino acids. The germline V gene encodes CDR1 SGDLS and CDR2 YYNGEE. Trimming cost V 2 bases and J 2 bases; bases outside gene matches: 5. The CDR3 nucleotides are TGTGCCAGCAGCGTTGGTCTAGCGGACACAGATACGCAGTATTTT. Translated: CASSVGLADTDTQYF. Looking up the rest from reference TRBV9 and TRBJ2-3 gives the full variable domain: DSGVTQTPKHLITATGQRVTLRCSPRSGDLSVYWYQQSLDQGLQFLIQYYNGEERAKGNILERFSAQQFPDLHSELNLSSLELGDSALYFCASSVGLADTDTQYFGPGTRLTVL.

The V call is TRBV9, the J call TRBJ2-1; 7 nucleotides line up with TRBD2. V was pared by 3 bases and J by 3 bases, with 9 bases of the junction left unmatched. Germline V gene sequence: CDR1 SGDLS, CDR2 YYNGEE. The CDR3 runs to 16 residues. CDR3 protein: CASSGRSGVLYNEQFF. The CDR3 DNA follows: TGTGCCAGCAGCGGTAGAAGCGGGGTGCTCTACAATGAGCAGTTCTTC.

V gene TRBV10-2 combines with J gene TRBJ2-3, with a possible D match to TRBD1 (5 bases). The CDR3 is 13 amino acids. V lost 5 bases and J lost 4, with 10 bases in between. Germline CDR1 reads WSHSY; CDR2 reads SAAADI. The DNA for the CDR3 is TGCGCCAGCAGTACCCAGGGCCCAGATACGCAGTATTTT. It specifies CASSTQGPDTQYF.